These 28 T cell receptor beta chains were sequenced from one sample in a study of vaccination effects on CD4 cells after COVID-19. What these receptors recognize is not known. Ahead of sequencing, the ViraFEST assay grew antigen-specific CD4+ T cells using viral peptide pools. Between days 10 and 11 of culture, CD4+ T cells were separated out. Vaccinees lacked prior SARS-CoV-2 infection and tested negative for nucleocapsid antibodies. Repertoires were generated with immunoSEQ multiplex PCR, while TCRdb's copy carries only in-frame clones and drops some. Of around 35,000 clones listed, under 70% are singletons. The sample here was CD4+ T cells from PBMCs cultured with HCoV-OC43 spike peptides, taken before COVID-19 vaccination. Subset given: HCoV-OC43 spike overlapping peptide pool stimulation. These TCRs come from a human donor who received a COVID-19 vaccine.

This chain joins TRBV4-2 and TRBJ2-3, with 7 positions matching TRBD1. V dropped 1 base and J dropped 3; count of bases not matched to a gene: 4. Germline CDR1 and CDR2: LGHNA and YNFKEQ. The CDR3 length is 15 residues. CDR3 in DNA: TGTGCCAGCAGCCAAGGGAAGGGGGCAACAGATACGCAGTATTTT. This codes for CASSQGKGATDTQYF.

The chain is built from TRBV18 and TRBJ1-1, with 8 bases fitting TRBD1. This CDR3 spans 14 amino acids. The trim removed 3 bases at V and 5 bases at J, leaving 5 bases unmatched. Germline assignment: CDR1 KGHSH and CDR2 LQKENI. CDR3 loop: CASSPQGQETEAFF. As DNA, the CDR3 is TGTGCCAGCTCACCCCAGGGACAGGAGACTGAAGCTTTCTTT. Complete variable domain (other parts from reference TRBV18 and TRBJ1-1): NAGVMQNPRHLVRRRGQEARLRCSPMKGHSHVYWYRQLPEEGLKFMVYLQKENIIDESGMPKERFSAEFPKEGPSILRIQQVVRGDSAAYFCASSPQGQETEAFFGQGTRLTVV.

The gene calls are TRBV11-1 and TRBJ1-2, with D maybe TRBD1 (6 bases). The CDR3 totals 14 residues. CDR1 and CDR2 from the germline V gene are SGHAT and FQDESV (reference sequence). Trimming removed 4 bases at V and 5 bases at J, with 14 bases between. This CDR3 is CASSSGTTTYGYTF. The DNA of the CDR3 is TGTGCCAGCAGCTCCGGGACAACCACATATGGCTACACCTTC.

The rearrangement links TRBV25-1 to TRBJ1-5, with 7 bases fitting TRBD1. V lost 5 bases, J lost 2 bases, and 6 bases stayed unmatched. Germline V gene lookup returns CDR1 MGHDK and CDR2 SYGVNS. The CDR3 is made up of 15 amino acids. The CDR3 nucleotides read TGTGCCAGCAGTAACACAGGGGATGGCAATCAGCCCCAGCATTTT. This sequence encodes CASSNTGDGNQPQHF.

The chain has TRBV14 and TRBJ2-5, with D tentatively TRBD1 (5 bases). Trimming removed 4 bases from V and 0 bases from J, with 6 bases in between. This CDR3 spans 13 amino acids. CDR1 SGHDN and CDR2 FVKESK come from the germline V gene. For the CDR3, the DNA is TGTGCCAGCAGCCGGGGCAACCAAGAGACCCAGTACTTC. As protein: CASSRGNQETQYF.

This chain connects TRBV6-5 to TRBJ1-5; no firm D call. Trimming cost V 6 bases and J 2 bases, with 8 bases left between them. This CDR3 comprises 13 residues. The germline V gene has CDR1 MNHEY and CDR2 SVGAGI. CDR3 protein: CASRVGGNQPQHF. CDR3 in DNA: TGTGCCAGCAGGGTTGGGGGCAATCAGCCCCAGCATTTT.

The chain recombines TRBV6-6 with TRBJ2-2; TRBD1 agrees at 7 bases. Germline CDR1 and CDR2: MNHNY and SVGAGI (reference sequence). V shed 6 bases and J 3 bases; nucleotides not matched to a gene: 4. The CDR3 spans 14 residues. This CDR3 reads CASRVGQYTGELFF. CDR3 sequence (DNA): TGTGCCAGCAGAGTGGGACAGTACACCGGGGAGCTGTTTTTT.

The chain couples TRBV21-1 to TRBJ1-1. TRBV21-1 is designated a pseudogene. CDR3 size: 17 residues. CDR3 coding DNA: TGTGCCAGCAACACGCGGGGGCGGGCCGCAGTGAACACTGAAGCTTTCTTT. This encodes CASNTRGRAAVNTEAFF.

This clone was recorded once. The chain uses TRBV24-1 and TRBJ2-7, with D possibly called TRBD1 or TRBD2 (6 bases each). Trimming pared 3 bases from V and 4 bases from J, leaving 18 bases between. CDR1 is KGHDR and CDR2 is SFDVKD in the germline V gene. The CDR3 totals 16 residues. The CDR3: CATSDPNRARGYEQYF. The DNA for the CDR3 is TGTGCCACCAGTGATCCAAACAGGGCGCGGGGATACGAGCAGTACTTC.

The chain couples TRBV15 to TRBJ2-2; D unresolved. Per germline, CDR1 LNHNV and CDR2 YYDKDF (reference sequence). Deletions cut 1 base from V and 7 bases from J, with 4 bases between. The CDR3 runs 12 residues. CDR3 nucleotide sequence: TGTGCCACCAGCAGAGTAGGCGGGGAGCTGTTTTTT. Its protein product is CATSRVGGELFF.

The CDR3 bases are TGTGCCAGTAGTGGACGGACAGGGCTTAGGCGCGAGCAGTACTTC. Protein: CASSGRTGLRREQYF. V and J are TRBV19 and TRBJ2-7; 8 bases agree with TRBD1. The CDR3 has 15 residues. The germline gives CDR1 LNHDA, CDR2 SQIVND (reference sequence). With 5 bases clipped from V and 6 bases from J, the junction kept 12 bases outside the gene matches.

This clone has just a few counts. The rearrangement uses TRBV5-1 and TRBJ1-2; D is uncertain. Germline V gene lookup returns CDR1 SGHRS and CDR2 YFSETQ. Trimming removed 0 bases from V and 5 bases from J, with 8 bases in between. The CDR3 runs to 13 residues. In nucleotides, the CDR3 is TGCGCCAGCAGCTTGGCGACTGATTATGGCTACACCTTC. This encodes CASSLATDYGYTF.

This clone was observed a handful of times. The chain employs TRBV3-1 (or the pseudogene TRBV3-2) and TRBJ2-6; TRBD2 agrees at 14 bases. This CDR3 has 17 residues. V shed 4 bases, J shed 2 bases, and the junction held 1 base outside the gene matches. The V gene's germline CDR1 is LGHDT and CDR2 YNNKEL (reference sequence). The CDR3: CASSPGLAGAGANVLTF. The CDR3 DNA reads as TGTGCCAGCAGCCCGGGACTAGCGGGAGCTGGGGCCAACGTCCTGACTTTC.

This clone was seen a single time. The chain has TRBV18 and TRBJ1-5; no reliable D call. Germline V lookup: CDR1 KGHSH, CDR2 LQKENI. V was cut by 5 bases and J by 1 base, with 9 bases left in between. The CDR3 consists of 14 residues. The DNA for the CDR3 is TGTGCCAGCTCAGTGGGCGTGAGCAATCAGCCCCAGCATTTT. This encodes CASSVGVSNQPQHF.

V and J are TRBV15 and TRBJ2-2; a possible D gene is TRBD1 (6 bases). Germline CDR1 LNHNV, CDR2 YYDKDF (reference sequence). V lost 5 bases and J 6 bases, leaving 19 bases between the germline ends. The CDR3 contains 16 residues. CDR3 sequence: CATSGDISGVAGELFF. The CDR3 DNA follows: TGTGCCACCAGCGGGGACATTTCAGGGGTGGCCGGGGAGCTGTTTTTT. Complete variable domain (other parts from reference TRBV15 and TRBJ2-2): DAMVIQNPRYQVTQFGKPVTLSCSQTLNHNVMYWYQQKSSQAPKLLFHYYDKDFNNEADTPDNFQSRRPNTSFCFLDIRSPGLGDTAMYLCATSGDISGVAGELFFGEGSRLTVL.

In this sample, this clone turned up a few times. The genes are TRBV20-1 and TRBJ2-1; D remains unclear. The CDR3 sequence is 10 residues long. V lost 2 bases and J 10 bases, leaving 6 bases between the germline ends. CDR1 and CDR2 from the germline V gene are DFQATT and SNEGSKA (reference sequence). The CDR3 sequence is CSARTIEQFF. In DNA form, the CDR3 reads TGCAGTGCTAGAACTATCGAGCAGTTCTTC.

The gene calls are TRBV2 and TRBJ1-2, with D perhaps matching TRBD1 (5 bases). CDR1 is SNHLY, CDR2 FYNNEI, per germline. The CDR3 runs to 11 residues. Trimming took 7 bases from V and 7 from J, leaving 10 bases between them. The CDR3 sequence is CASTGTFGYTF. In nucleotides, the CDR3 is TGTGCCAGCACCGGGACTTTTGGCTACACCTTC.

The chain joins TRBV12-5 to TRBJ2-1; 7 bases line up with TRBD2. CDR1 is LGHNT and CDR2 is FRNRAP in the germline V gene. J lost 5 bases, V lost 0 bases, and 4 bases had no gene match. The CDR3 is made up of 15 amino acids. The chain's CDR3 is CASGLVASGNNEQFF. The CDR3 DNA is TGTGCTAGTGGTTTGGTGGCTAGCGGAAACAATGAGCAGTTCTTC. The full variable domain, rest sourced from reference TRBV12-5 and TRBJ2-1, is DARVTQTPRHKVTEMGQEVTMRCQPILGHNTVFWYRQTMMQGLELLAYFRNRAPLDDSGMPKDRFSAEMPDATLATLKIQPSEPRDSAVYFCASGLVASGNNEQFFGPGTRLTVL.

The chain employs TRBV6-1 and TRBJ1-5; 7 bases match TRBD1. This CDR3 is 14 amino acids long. CDR1 is MNHNS and CDR2 is SASEGT in the germline V gene. J lost 9 bases, V lost 5 bases, and 10 bases had no gene match. The CDR3 is CASSSTGEGGPQHF. In nucleotides, the CDR3 is TGTGCCAGCAGTAGCACAGGGGAGGGAGGGCCCCAGCATTTT.

The J gene is TRBJ2-7, the V gene TRBV27; D may be TRBD1 (6 bases). Per germline, CDR1 MNHEY and CDR2 SMNVEV (reference sequence). The V and J ends lost 6 bases and 2 bases respectively, with 11 bases between them. The CDR3 is 13 amino acids. The CDR3 region has the DNA TGTGCCAGCAGCTTAGGGGGTCCCTACGAGCAGTACTTC. Translation gives CASSLGGPYEQYF.

This chain links TRBV7-8 with TRBJ2-5, with TRBD2 identical over 14 bases. This CDR3 region has 15 residues. From germline, CDR1 is SGHVS and CDR2 FQNEAQ. V was clipped by 10 bases and J by 2 bases; unmatched bases: 6. The CDR3 is CATQGLAGEQETQYF. The CDR3 DNA follows: TGTGCCACCCAGGGACTAGCGGGGGAGCAAGAGACCCAGTACTTC.

This clone showed up just a few times. The CDR3 bases are TGTGCCAGTAGTTCATGGGGCTCTGGGGCCAACGTCCTGACTTTC. Encoded protein: CASSSWGSGANVLTF. V gene TRBV19 combines with J gene TRBJ2-6, with D unresolved. CDR1 and CDR2 from the germline V gene are LNHDA and SQIVND (reference sequence). Between the trimmed V and J ends, which lost 5 bases and 0 bases, there was a span of 8 bases. The CDR3 consists of 15 residues.

J is TRBJ1-3 and V is TRBV4-1; D perhaps matches TRBD1 (6 bases). The CDR3 has 15 residues. Deletions cut 6 bases from V and 4 bases from J, with 16 bases between. Germline V lookup: CDR1 MGHRA, CDR2 YSYEKL. This CDR3 reads CASRNTGTLGNTIYF. The CDR3 region has the DNA TGCGCCAGCAGAAACACCGGGACACTGGGAAACACCATATATTTT.

This clone occurred once. The chain uses TRBV28 and TRBJ1-4; D may be TRBD1 (6 bases). The CDR3 runs 16 residues. V was clipped by 5 bases and J by 7 bases, with 20 bases between them. Germline V gene lookup returns CDR1 MDHEN and CDR2 SYDVKM. CDR3 bases: TGTGCCAGCAGTGGGGGCCCGGGGGGGCCCGGTGAAAAACTGTTTTTT. As protein: CASSGGPGGPGEKLFF.

The CDR3 region is CASSQRGGDEQYF. The CDR3, as DNA: TGTGCCAGCAGCCAGAGGGGTGGCGACGAGCAGTACTTC. The rearrangement links TRBV7-6 to TRBJ2-7; D assignment may be TRBD1 or TRBD2 (5 bases each). In germline, CDR1 is SGHVS, CDR2 FNYEAQ. V was shortened by 5 bases and J by 5 bases, with 13 bases between the two germline ends. This CDR3 is built from 13 residues.

This chain links TRBV2 with TRBJ1-3, with no clear D. V lost 7 bases to trimming and J lost 0 bases, with 13 bases between them. Germline CDR1 and CDR2: SNHLY and FYNNEI. This CDR3 spans 15 amino acids. CDR3 region: CASISNGFSGNTIYF. The CDR3 nucleotides read TGTGCCAGCATATCCAACGGTTTCTCTGGAAACACCATATATTTT.

This clone was counted between two and nine times. This chain uses TRBV3-1 (or the pseudogene TRBV3-2) with TRBJ1-2, with D maybe TRBD1 (5 bases). V lost 0 bases, J lost 8 bases, and 10 bases lay in between. CDR3 size: 13 residues. Per the germline V gene, CDR1 is LGHDT and CDR2 is YNNKEL (reference sequence). As DNA, the CDR3 is TGTGCCAGCAGCCAAGATCAAGGGGCCGGCTACACCTTC. This gives the protein CASSQDQGAGYTF.

The chain recombines TRBV12-3 or TRBV12-4 with TRBJ1-2; TRBD1 aligns across 7 bases. This CDR3 comprises 12 residues. With 5 bases clipped from V and 6 bases from J, the junction kept 3 bases outside the gene matches. CDR3 loop: CASSRQGNGYTF. The DNA for the CDR3 is TGTGCCAGCAGTCGACAGGGAAATGGCTACACCTTC.